This T cell receptor beta chain was identified in a study of identical twins. Germline V lookup: CDR1 SGHRS, CDR2 YFSETQ. The CDR3 runs 13 residues. Trimming took 3 bases from V and 2 from J, leaving 3 bases between them. MiXCR, applied by TCRdb to the 5' RACE reads, yields one record per CDR3 protein. This sample has around 480,000 distinct CDR3 sequences, with roughly an eighth found just once. This clonotype was recorded a few times. The data also belong to a second study, concerning yellow fever vaccine responses in identical twins.

The chain recombines TRBV5-1 with TRBJ2-6; D gene uncertain. The source material was CD4+ T cells sorted from blood. The TCR was taken from a woman aged 18-29 years in good health. CDR3 loop: CASSSAGANVLTF. Here the CDR3 DNA reads TGCGCCAGCAGCTCAGCTGGGGCCAACGTCCTGACTTTC.